The 14 T cell receptor beta chains below come from one sample, sequenced in a study of pediatric ulcerative colitis. TCRdb's table, derived via immunoSEQ multiplex PCR, lists solely in-frame clones and lacks some. Here the sample spans about 64,000 clones, 85% to 90% being singletons. Source material: blood. The receptors here all came from a boy younger than 18 with severe ulcerative colitis.

The chain uses TRBV6-6 and TRBJ2-1, with D possibly being TRBD2 (6 bases). The CDR3 has 14 amino acids. CDR1 MNHNY and CDR2 SVGAGI come from the germline V gene (reference sequence). The V end was cut by 6 bases, the J end by 2 bases, with 11 bases between. CDR3 coding DNA: TGTGCCAGCAGGACCGGGGGTACCTACAATGAGCAGTTCTTC. It yields the protein CASRTGGTYNEQFF.

V usage is TRBV29-1 and J usage is TRBJ2-7, with unresolved D. Germline V gives CDR1 SQVTM, CDR2 ANQGSEA. This CDR3 contains 12 residues. V was pared by 3 bases and J by 6 bases, with 12 bases between. CDR3 loop: CSVDWTGGEQYF. CDR3 bases: TGCAGCGTTGACTGGACGGGTGGCGAGCAGTACTTC.

The chain recombines TRBV2 with TRBJ2-3; no reliable D call. CDR1 is SNHLY, CDR2 FYNNEI, per germline. CDR3 length: 10 residues. The V gene lost 8 bases and the J gene lost 4 bases, with 4 bases spanning the gap. The chain's CDR3 is CASLSDTQYF. The CDR3 bases are TGTGCCAGCCTTTCAGATACGCAGTATTTT.

This chain joins TRBV11-2 and TRBJ2-2; D remains ambiguous. CDR3 length: 14 residues. Germline V gene lookup returns CDR1 SGHAT and CDR2 FQNNGV. V was shortened by 5 bases and J by 1 base, with 8 bases between the two germline ends. The CDR3 nucleotides are TGTGCCAGCAGCGCAGCAGGGAACACCGGGGAGCTGTTTTTT. The encoded protein is CASSAAGNTGELFF. Supplemented by reference TRBV11-2 and TRBJ2-2, the full variable domain reads EAGVAQSPRYKIIEKRQSVAFWCNPISGHATLYWYQQILGQGPKLLIQFQNNGVVDDSQLPKDRFSAERLKGVDSTLKIQPAKLEDSAVYLCASSAAGNTGELFFGEGSRLTVL.

Here the CDR3 DNA reads TGTGCCTCGCTAGCGGGATTTAACACCGGGGAGCTGTTTTTT. It yields the protein CASLAGFNTGELFF. This chain connects TRBV30 to TRBJ2-2; 9 bases are shared with TRBD2. The CDR3 runs to 14 residues. Trimming took 7 bases from V and 2 from J; bases not matched to a gene: 5. Germline CDR1 GTSNPN, CDR2 SVGIG (reference sequence).

This rearrangement joins TRBV5-1 to TRBJ2-3; 15 bases line up with TRBD2. CDR1 is SGHRS, CDR2 YFSETQ, per germline. There are 19 residues in the CDR3. Losses at the gene ends were 0 bases for V and 1 base for J; bases not matched to a gene: 6. CDR3 region: CASSLGTSGRAPGTDTQYF. For the CDR3, the DNA is TGCGCCAGCAGCTTGGGGACTAGCGGGAGGGCCCCGGGCACAGATACGCAGTATTTT.

Of note for this clone: Other DNA sequences within the sample encode an identical CDR3. J is TRBJ1-5 and V is TRBV10-2; D not resolved. This CDR3 region has 16 residues. Looked up from germline, CDR1 is WSHSY and CDR2 is SAAADI. The V gene lost 0 bases and the J gene lost 0 bases, with 9 bases spanning the gap. The CDR3 DNA is TGCGCCAGCAGTGAGTCGCCGGGCAATAGCAATCAGCCCCAGCATTTT. As protein: CASSESPGNSNQPQHF.

This sequence joins TRBV6-5 and TRBJ1-1; no clear D gene. This CDR3 contains 12 residues. Trimming removed 7 bases at V and 4 bases at J, with 10 bases between. Germline V gene data show CDR1 as MNHEY and CDR2 as SVGAGI. This CDR3 is CASMKVGTEAFF. CDR3 nucleotide sequence: TGTGCCAGCATGAAGGTAGGCACTGAAGCTTTCTTT.

This rearrangement joins TRBV5-4 to TRBJ1-2, with 8 nucleotides matching TRBD1. The germline V gene has CDR1 SGHNT and CDR2 YYREEE (reference sequence). The CDR3 is 16 amino acids. Trimming cost V 3 bases and J 8 bases; bases outside gene matches: 15. The CDR3 DNA sequence: TGTGCCAGCAGCTCTCCGCGGACAGGGACAGTGCGAGGCTACACCTTC. As protein: CASSSPRTGTVRGYTF.

The genes are TRBV10-3 and TRBJ2-1, with TRBD2 matching 12 bases. The CDR3 spans 15 residues. With V trimmed by 5 bases and J by 9 bases, 8 bases remained unmatched. Germline-derived CDR1 and CDR2 are ENHRY and SYGVKD. For the CDR3, the DNA is TGTGCCATCAGTCCCCTAGCGGGAGGGCCGGCTGAGCAGTTCTTC. Protein: CAISPLAGGPAEQFF.

This chain uses TRBV19 with TRBJ2-7; D gene ambiguous. Between the trimmed V and J ends, which lost 4 bases and 5 bases, there was a span of 6 bases. Germline V lookup: CDR1 LNHDA, CDR2 SQIVND (reference sequence). The CDR3 sequence is 11 residues long. The CDR3 loop reads CASSNGHEQYF. The CDR3, as DNA: TGTGCCAGTAGTAATGGCCACGAGCAGTACTTC.

This chain connects TRBV6-4 to TRBJ2-5, with TRBD2 identical over 10 bases. Germline CDR1 and CDR2: MRHNA and SNTAGT. With V trimmed by 2 bases and J by 0 bases, 0 bases remained unmatched. The CDR3 runs to 15 residues. The CDR3 protein is CASSDTSGNQETQYF. As DNA, the CDR3 is TGTGCCAGCAGTGACACTAGCGGGAACCAAGAGACCCAGTACTTC.

The chain is built from TRBV9 and TRBJ2-5, with D perhaps TRBD1 (5 bases). The J call is doubtful: the DNA matches TRBJ2-7 better. Germline CDR1 is SGDLS and CDR2 is YYNGEE. This CDR3 is built from 15 residues. CDR3 protein: CASSVGGDDFYEQYF. The CDR3 DNA reads TGTGCCAGCAGCGTAGGGGGCGATGATTTCTACGAGCAGTACTTC.

The chain links TRBV19 to TRBJ2-2, with D tentatively TRBD2 (6 bases). This CDR3 contains 14 residues. The V and J ends lost 3 bases and 7 bases respectively, with 12 bases between them. Germline values: CDR1 LNHDA, CDR2 SQIVND (reference sequence). As DNA, the CDR3 is TGTGCCAGTAGTATGAAGCTAGCGAACGGGGAGCTGTTTTTT. Protein: CASSMKLANGELFF.